This TCR beta chain was recorded in a study of cytomegalovirus exposure and HLA in healthy donors. General study points: The study designated 150 to 200 TCR beta chains cytomegalovirus-associated.

About this clone itself: What it binds is unknown.

V was clipped by 6 bases and J by 12 bases; unmatched bases: 9. The CDR3 spans 13 residues. Germline CDR1 and CDR2: MNHEY and SVGAGI. The PCR made use of 60 Vbeta and 13 Jbeta primers. Produced via immunoSEQ multiplex PCR; TCRdb's table is partial and in-frame only. The data hold about 140,000 clones, with roughly four fifths observed a single time. Sequencing was done on a sample of PBMCs. The sequence was collected from a man aged 35-49 years in good health and CMV-seropositive. The V and J genes are TRBV6-5 and TRBJ2-1, with 9 nucleotides matching TRBD2. CDR3 nucleotide sequence: TGTGCCAGCAGACCACCGGGACTAGCTGCGCAGTTCTTC. It specifies CASRPPGLAAQFF.